These T cell receptor beta chains were read from a single sample in a study of control samples from healthy donors and cancer patients. Sequencing used immunoSEQ multiplex PCR; TCRdb keeps in-frame clones, though not all of them. The sample holds fewer than 200,000 clones, nearly 96% seen once. Material for sequencing was blood. The source of these receptors is a woman under 40 in good health. CDR3s include the opening cysteine and the closing phenylalanine or tryptophan.

v_gene	j_gene	CDR3aa
TRBV11-2	TRBJ2-3	CASSSSGRSYTDTQYF
TRBV28	TRBJ1-3	CASSPPRTGNTIYF
TRBV6-1	TRBJ2-1	CASSDNEQFF
TRBV7-8	TRBJ2-2	CASSSTGPWGTGELFF
TRBV11-2	TRBJ1-1	CASSSRLLQGTEAFF
TRBV28	TRBJ2-2	CASSPNKIASNTGELFF
TRBV2	TRBJ2-1	CASSNNFDEQFF
TRBV5-1	TRBJ1-2	CASSTGSPYGYTF
TRBV2	TRBJ2-3	CATLTSGGATDTQYF
TRBV6-5	TRBJ2-2	CASRTGLYTGELFF
TRBV3-1/TRBV3-2	TRBJ2-7	CASSQVGFEQYF
TRBV9	TRBJ1-1	CASSVDDRTEAFF
TRBV29-1	TRBJ1-6	CSQGRHRGRPFHYNSPLHF
TRBV7-8	TRBJ1-5	CASSLAGSNQPQHF
TRBV7-9	TRBJ2-7	CASSLGDRGSYEQYF
TRBV27	TRBJ2-2	CASSPPPGINTGELFF
TRBV7-9	TRBJ2-2	CASSLSRDTGELFF
TRBV27	TRBJ2-7	CASSLYPGTYEQYF
TRBV6-4	TRBJ2-7	CASSDSNAGRPYEQYF
TRBV29-1	TRBJ1-1	CSVETANTEAFF
TRBV28	TRBJ1-2	CASSPSRGAPGGYGYTF
TRBV2	TRBJ2-7	CASSPVPGLAYEQYF
TRBV5-6	TRBJ1-5	CASSKLDRAGNQPQHF
TRBV12-3/TRBV12-4	TRBJ1-5	CASVDRENQPQHF
TRBV28	TRBJ1-4	CASTHRDRGLEKLFF
TRBV5-4	TRBJ1-4	CASRRGTAINEKLFF
TRBV6-5	TRBJ1-3	CASRRTGAGNTIYF
TRBV28	TRBJ1-1	CASSWPENTEAFF
TRBV9	TRBJ1-1	CASSVGTDLFYTEAFF
TRBV28	TRBJ1-2	CASGPFGGEDIYGYTF
TRBV4-1	TRBJ1-5	CASSLSPWTSPQPQHF
TRBV6-6	TRBJ1-4	CASSLRDRGFSNEKLFF
TRBV15	TRBJ1-1	CATSRLISETEAFF
TRBV19	TRBJ1-1	CASSIDRQPNTEAFF
TRBV28	TRBJ2-1	CASRQGGDNEQFF
TRBV2	TRBJ1-1	CASSEPGTEAFF
TRBV6-6	TRBJ2-5	CASSTSGGADQETQYF